This T cell receptor beta chain was identified during a study of T cell responses to AZD1222 COVID-19 vaccine. Overall study results and limits: Spike-wide vaccine-associated CD4 TCRs dominated at 160-218 and 743-854.

Profiled with immunoSEQ multiplex PCR; TCRdb holds only in-frame clones, not every one. The table lists approximately 120,000 clones, less than 95% of them singletons. CDR3 length equals 15 residues. V lost 0 bases, J lost 4 bases, and 10 bases lay in between. The germline CDR1 and CDR2 sequences are SGHDN and FVKESK. Regarding this clone: Its antigen is undetermined.

This sequence joins TRBV14 and TRBJ2-1; TRBD2 might be the D (5 bases). The input for sequencing was peripheral blood, taken on day 0 of MenACWY control vaccination. The TCR was taken from an adult in good health. Here the CDR3 DNA reads TGTGCCAGCAGCCAAGATCCGGGAAAATACAATGAGCAGTTCTTC. Amino acid sequence: CASSQDPGKYNEQFF. Drawing the rest from reference TRBV14 and TRBJ2-1, the complete variable domain is EAGVTQFPSHSVIEKGQTVTLRCDPISGHDNLYWYRRVMGKEIKFLLHFVKESKQDESGMPNNRFLAERTGGTYSTLKVQPAELEDSGVYFCASSQDPGKYNEQFFGPGTRLTVL.